This is a list of T cell receptor beta chains from one sample in a study of tumor and adjacent non-tumor tissue in lung cancer. Each CDR3 protein gets one entry after TCRdb re-called the multiplex PCR reads with MiXCR. The repertoire holds about 68,000 distinct CDR3 sequences, with about 60% as singletons. Sample: lung tumor tissue. The receptors come from a man in his fifties with non-small cell lung cancer. Both conserved end residues are part of each CDR3. A D gene is named only where the DNA matches it firmly. Only some rows state a clone size, as once, few, many or a class for expanded clones.

.	TRBV4-2	TRBJ2-3	.	CASSQDWGSDTDTQYF	TGTGCCAGCAGCCAAGACTGGGGATCAGACACAGATACGCAGTATTTT
TRBD1	TRBV6-1	TRBJ1-2	.	CASRRQGYYGYTF	TGTGCCAGCAGAAGACAGGGCTACTATGGCTACACCTTC
.	TRBV20-1	TRBJ2-7	.	CSALRGTGAYEQYF	TGCAGTGCTTTGAGGGGGACCGGAGCCTACGAGCAGTACTTC
.	TRBV10-3	TRBJ2-7	many	CAASRESSYEQYF	TGTGCCGCCTCTAGGGAGAGCTCCTACGAGCAGTACTTC
.	TRBV15	TRBJ1-1	few	CATSRGAGNAEAFF	TGTGCCACCAGCAGAGGGGCGGGGAACGCTGAAGCTTTCTTT
.	TRBV11-3	TRBJ2-3	once	CASSLEGWNIDTQYF	TGTGCCAGCAGCTTAGAAGGGTGGAACATAGATACGCAGTATTTT
.	TRBV29-1	TRBJ1-1	many	CSVGFEGREAFF	TGCAGCGTTGGTTTCGAGGGGCGAGAAGCTTTCTTT
.	TRBV6-6	TRBJ1-6	many	CASSYPRQSSYNSPLHF	TGTGCCAGCAGTTACCCCCGACAGAGCTCCTATAATTCACCCCTCCACTTT
TRBD1	TRBV11-3	TRBJ2-1	.	CTSSFGPEGGSEQFF	TGTACCAGCAGCTTTGGACCTGAAGGGGGCAGTGAGCAGTTCTTC
TRBD1	TRBV20-1	TRBJ2-5	many	CSAGQGGAETQYF	TGCAGTGCTGGACAGGGGGGGGCCGAGACCCAGTACTTC